Here is one TCR beta chain with its context. The data derive from a study of T-cell reconstitution after alpha-beta-depleted transplantation in children. Trimming at V came to 3 bases and at J to 1 base, leaving 19 bases not matched to a gene. This CDR3 comprises 22 residues. Unique molecular identifiers were incorporated during preparation of the TCRbeta library. TCRdb passed the PCR reads through MiXCR, listing each CDR3 protein once. The sample lists around 700,000 distinct CDR3 sequences; around 13% were seen once. The chain carries TRBV12-3 or TRBV12-4 and TRBJ2-1, with 12 bases that match TRBD2. Specimen: PBMCs, collected before TCRalphabeta/CD19-depleted stem cell transplant. This clonotype was sampled from a girl aged 2 to 10 with congenital amegakaryocytic thrombocytopenia, due to receive a stem cell transplant. The CDR3 reads CASSFLTRRLAGATISYNEQFF. CDR3 DNA sequence: TGTGCCAGCAGTTTCTTAACACGTAGACTAGCGGGAGCAACGATTTCCTACAATGAGCAGTTCTTC.